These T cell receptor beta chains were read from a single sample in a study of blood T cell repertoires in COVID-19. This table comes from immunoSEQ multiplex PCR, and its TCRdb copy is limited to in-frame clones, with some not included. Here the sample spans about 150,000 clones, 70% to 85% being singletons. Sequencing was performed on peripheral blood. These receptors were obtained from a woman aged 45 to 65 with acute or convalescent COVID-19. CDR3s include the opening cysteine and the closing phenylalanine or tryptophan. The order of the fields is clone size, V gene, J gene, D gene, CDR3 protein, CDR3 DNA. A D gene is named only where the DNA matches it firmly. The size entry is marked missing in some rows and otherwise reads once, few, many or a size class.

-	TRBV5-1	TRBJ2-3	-	CASSEGVGTDTQYF	TGCGCCAGCAGTGAGGGAGTTGGGACAGATACGCAGTATTTT
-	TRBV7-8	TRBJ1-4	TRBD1	CASSGQGTNEKLFF	TGTGCCAGCAGCGGACAGGGCACTAATGAAAAACTGTTTTTT
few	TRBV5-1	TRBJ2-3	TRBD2	CASSGLGTDTQYF	TGCGCCAGCTCGGGACTAGGCACAGATACGCAGTATTTT
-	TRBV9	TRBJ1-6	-	CASSVGGEGSPLHF	TGTGCCAGCAGCGTCGGGGGGGAAGGGTCACCCCTCCACTTT
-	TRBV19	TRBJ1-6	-	CASSLRHQNNSPLHF	TGTGCCAGTAGTTTGCGACACCAAAATAATTCACCCCTCCACTTT
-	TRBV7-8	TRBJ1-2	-	CASSPMGRGGYTF	TGTGCCAGCAGCCCTATGGGGAGGGGAGGCTACACCTTC
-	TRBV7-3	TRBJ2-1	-	CASSPSSYNEQFF	TGTGCCAGCAGCCCCTCCTCCTACAATGAGCAGTTCTTC
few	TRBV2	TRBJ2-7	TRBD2	CASSQRGGEGEQYF	TGTGCCAGCAGTCAGCGGGGGGGAGAAGGCGAGCAGTACTTC
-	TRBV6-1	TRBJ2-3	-	CASSEADTQYF	TGTGCCAGCAGCGAGGCAGATACGCAGTATTTT
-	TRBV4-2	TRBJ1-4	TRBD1	CASSQETGWEKLFF	TGTGCCAGCAGCCAAGAGACAGGGTGGGAAAAACTGTTTTTT
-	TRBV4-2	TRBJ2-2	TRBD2	CASSQDRAGNTGELFF	TGTGCCAGCAGCCAAGATCGAGCGGGAAACACCGGGGAGCTGTTTTTT
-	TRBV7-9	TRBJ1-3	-	CASGGGNTIYF	TGTGCCAGCGGGGGCGGAAACACCATATATTTT
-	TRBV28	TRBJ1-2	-	CASIPFRRTARYGYTF	TGTGCCAGCATTCCTTTCAGAAGGACAGCAAGATATGGCTACACCTTC
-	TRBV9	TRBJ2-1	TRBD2	CASSASGTSGLSEQFF	TGTGCCAGCAGCGCCTCCGGGACTAGCGGCCTCAGTGAGCAGTTCTTC
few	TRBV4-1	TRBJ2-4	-	CASSQDAVAKNIQYF	TGCGCCAGCAGCCAAGACGCGGTAGCCAAAAACATTCAGTACTTC
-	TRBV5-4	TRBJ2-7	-	CASSLWAGSPLYEQYF	TGTGCCAGCAGCTTGTGGGCGGGATCCCCCCTTTACGAGCAGTACTTC